Following are 3 T cell receptor beta chains from one sample sequenced in a study of regulatory T cells in long-lasting Graves disease. Library construction for TCR beta used iRepertoire HTBI primers and Arm-PCR of CDR3 regions. TCRdb re-called the multiplex PCR reads through MiXCR, storing one row per CDR3 protein. The sample lists hundreds of thousands of distinct CDR3 sequences, more than 15% occurring once. Time point noted: newly diagnosed GD, antithyroid drugs for less than 3 months. RNA extracted from PBMCs served as the sequencing template. The same data also went into a second study, on T cells in Graves' hyperthyroidism and ophthalmopathy.

The sample consisted of peripheral blood mononuclear cells (PBMCs), taken at new diagnosis, from a patient treated with antithyroid drugs. Receptors originate from a woman aged 35-65 years with Graves disease.

This chain links TRBV9 with TRBJ2-5, with D perhaps given as TRBD1 or TRBD2 (5 bases each). The CDR3 loop spans 15 amino acids. V was pared by 3 bases and J by 2 bases, with 14 bases between. The germline gives CDR1 SGDLS, CDR2 YYNGEE. The CDR3 loop is CASSGDPARQETQYF. In DNA, the CDR3 is TGTGCCAGCAGCGGGGACCCAGCGAGGCAAGAGACCCAGTACTTC.

This clonotype has only a few counts. The V call is TRBV15, the J call TRBJ2-1; D ambiguous. This CDR3 region has 16 residues. The germline V and J ends were trimmed by 4 bases and 6 bases, with 19 bases remaining between them. Per germline, CDR1 LNHNV and CDR2 YYDKDF (reference sequence). The CDR3 region is CATSTAVGPSINEQFF. DNA for the CDR3: TGTGCCACCAGCACCGCGGTAGGGCCCAGTATCAATGAGCAGTTCTTC.

This sequence joins TRBV3-1 and TRBJ1-3; 7 positions agree with TRBD1. The CDR3 has 15 amino acids. The V gene's germline CDR1 is LGHDT and CDR2 YNNKEL (reference sequence). Trimming took 3 bases from V and 0 from J; bases not matched to a gene: 2. CDR3 DNA sequence: TGTGCCAGCAGCCAGGGACAGCTCTCTGGAAACACCATATATTTT. Amino acids: CASSQGQLSGNTIYF. Combining the CDR3 with reference TRBV3-1 and TRBJ1-3 gives the whole variable domain DTAVSQTPKYLVTQMGNDKSIKCEQNLGHDTMYWYKQDSKKFLKIMFSYNNKELIINETVPNRFSPKSPDKAHLNLHINSLELGDSAVYFCASSQGQLSGNTIYFGEGSWLTVV.